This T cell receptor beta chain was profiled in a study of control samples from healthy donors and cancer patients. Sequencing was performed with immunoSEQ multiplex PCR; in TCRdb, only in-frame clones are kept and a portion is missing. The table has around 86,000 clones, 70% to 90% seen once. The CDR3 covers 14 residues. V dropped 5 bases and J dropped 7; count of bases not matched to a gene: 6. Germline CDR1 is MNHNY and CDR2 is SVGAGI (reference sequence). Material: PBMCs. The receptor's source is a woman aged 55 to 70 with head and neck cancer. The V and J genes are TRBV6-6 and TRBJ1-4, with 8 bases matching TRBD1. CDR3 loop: CASSPTGAVEKLFF. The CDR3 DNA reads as TGTGCCAGCAGTCCGACAGGGGCGGTTGAAAAACTGTTTTTT.